Detailed here is one T cell receptor (beta chain). What antigen it recognizes has not been identified. No base qualities exist here, and no much larger clone lies one base off it. Its CDR3 holds 10 amino acids, cysteine through phenylalanine. Kept here is only the CDR3 DNA, which spans 30 bases and is read in frame from base 1. V is pared back by 7 bases and J by 8 bases, with 9 bases lying between the germline termini. The germline V gene (reference sequence) supplies CDR1 DFQATT and CDR2 SNEGSKA. The data were taken from a study of OX40 agonist ivuxolimab in advanced cancers. In the study overall: Ivuxolimab was a fully human IgG2 agonistic monoclonal antibody targeting the costimulatory receptor OX40 (CD134). Intravenous ivuxolimab was administered to patients every 2 weeks at six dose levels: 0.01, 0.1, 0.3, 1.5, 3 and 10 mg/kg. The dose-escalation cohort was about 83% male with a mean age of roughly 62 years, ranging from roughly 20 to 80. Peripheral TCRbeta sequencing was intended to test whether TCR sequence diversity was altered and clonal T-cell expansion was caused by ivuxolimab. Partial responses occurred in three dose-escalation patients, of whom one had hepatocellular carcinoma and two had cutaneous melanoma. The monotherapy dose-escalation portion (N ≈ 55 patients) of the phase I ivuxolimab trial is reported in the paper. Of the roughly 51 patients in dose escalation, about 20 had hepatocellular carcinoma, around 15 had melanoma, 9 had renal cell carcinoma and 9 had head and neck cancer. Patients were allowed to have had prior anti-PD-1, anti-PD-L1 or anti-CTLA-4 therapy, and roughly two fifths of the dose-escalation patients had been treated with checkpoint inhibitors.

Genomic DNA was isolated from the sorted cells so that the TCRbeta CDR3 region could be sequenced. The immunoSEQ Assay was used to sequence the TCRbeta CDR3 regions. TCRdb took over this immuneACCESS table, retaining in-frame rearrangements with V and J assigned. Such tables are incomplete; in checked studies, under half of the missing clones stem from an unresolved V gene, and the remainder is unexplained. The sample has 40,000 to 60,000 clones on record, about 80% of them singletons. Of the sample, roughly 8.6% falls within the top ten clones. The trial excluded patients who had a history of autoimmune disease or who were on systemic immunosuppression. Peripheral blood for TCR sequencing was collected from all dose cohorts at baseline, on cycle 4 day 1, and on cycle 7 day 1. Samples came from an open-label, multicenter, first-in-human phase I dose-escalation trial of ivuxolimab. Adults with locally advanced or metastatic melanoma, renal cell carcinoma, hepatocellular carcinoma or head and neck squamous cell carcinoma were enrolled in the trial. Before TCR sequencing, CD4+ and CD8+ T cells were separately sorted from peripheral blood.

General study outcomes and caveats: At doses of 0.1 to 3.0 mg/kg, clonal expansion of both CD4+ and CD8+ blood T cells was observed from baseline to week 6. Low levels of normalized T-cell clonal expansion were also shown by some nonresponding patients. After ivuxolimab, CD8+ T cells had more expanded clones than CD4+ T cells on average. Which antigens the clonally expanded peripheral T cells were specific for was not determined. In the 0.1-3.0 mg/kg groups, partial responders had among the lowest normalized peripheral clonal expansion, particularly in CD8+ T cells.

This sequence originates from an adult with an advanced solid tumor such as melanoma, head and neck, liver or kidney cancer. The starting material was CD4+ or CD8+ T cells sorted from blood, obtained in a trial of the OX40 agonist ivuxolimab. The rearrangement joined TRBV20-1 to TRBJ2-1; TRBD1 is perhaps the D gene, given 5 matching bases. The nucleotides read TGCAGTGGGGGCCGCTATGAGCAGTTCTTC. Its protein product is CSGGRYEQFF.